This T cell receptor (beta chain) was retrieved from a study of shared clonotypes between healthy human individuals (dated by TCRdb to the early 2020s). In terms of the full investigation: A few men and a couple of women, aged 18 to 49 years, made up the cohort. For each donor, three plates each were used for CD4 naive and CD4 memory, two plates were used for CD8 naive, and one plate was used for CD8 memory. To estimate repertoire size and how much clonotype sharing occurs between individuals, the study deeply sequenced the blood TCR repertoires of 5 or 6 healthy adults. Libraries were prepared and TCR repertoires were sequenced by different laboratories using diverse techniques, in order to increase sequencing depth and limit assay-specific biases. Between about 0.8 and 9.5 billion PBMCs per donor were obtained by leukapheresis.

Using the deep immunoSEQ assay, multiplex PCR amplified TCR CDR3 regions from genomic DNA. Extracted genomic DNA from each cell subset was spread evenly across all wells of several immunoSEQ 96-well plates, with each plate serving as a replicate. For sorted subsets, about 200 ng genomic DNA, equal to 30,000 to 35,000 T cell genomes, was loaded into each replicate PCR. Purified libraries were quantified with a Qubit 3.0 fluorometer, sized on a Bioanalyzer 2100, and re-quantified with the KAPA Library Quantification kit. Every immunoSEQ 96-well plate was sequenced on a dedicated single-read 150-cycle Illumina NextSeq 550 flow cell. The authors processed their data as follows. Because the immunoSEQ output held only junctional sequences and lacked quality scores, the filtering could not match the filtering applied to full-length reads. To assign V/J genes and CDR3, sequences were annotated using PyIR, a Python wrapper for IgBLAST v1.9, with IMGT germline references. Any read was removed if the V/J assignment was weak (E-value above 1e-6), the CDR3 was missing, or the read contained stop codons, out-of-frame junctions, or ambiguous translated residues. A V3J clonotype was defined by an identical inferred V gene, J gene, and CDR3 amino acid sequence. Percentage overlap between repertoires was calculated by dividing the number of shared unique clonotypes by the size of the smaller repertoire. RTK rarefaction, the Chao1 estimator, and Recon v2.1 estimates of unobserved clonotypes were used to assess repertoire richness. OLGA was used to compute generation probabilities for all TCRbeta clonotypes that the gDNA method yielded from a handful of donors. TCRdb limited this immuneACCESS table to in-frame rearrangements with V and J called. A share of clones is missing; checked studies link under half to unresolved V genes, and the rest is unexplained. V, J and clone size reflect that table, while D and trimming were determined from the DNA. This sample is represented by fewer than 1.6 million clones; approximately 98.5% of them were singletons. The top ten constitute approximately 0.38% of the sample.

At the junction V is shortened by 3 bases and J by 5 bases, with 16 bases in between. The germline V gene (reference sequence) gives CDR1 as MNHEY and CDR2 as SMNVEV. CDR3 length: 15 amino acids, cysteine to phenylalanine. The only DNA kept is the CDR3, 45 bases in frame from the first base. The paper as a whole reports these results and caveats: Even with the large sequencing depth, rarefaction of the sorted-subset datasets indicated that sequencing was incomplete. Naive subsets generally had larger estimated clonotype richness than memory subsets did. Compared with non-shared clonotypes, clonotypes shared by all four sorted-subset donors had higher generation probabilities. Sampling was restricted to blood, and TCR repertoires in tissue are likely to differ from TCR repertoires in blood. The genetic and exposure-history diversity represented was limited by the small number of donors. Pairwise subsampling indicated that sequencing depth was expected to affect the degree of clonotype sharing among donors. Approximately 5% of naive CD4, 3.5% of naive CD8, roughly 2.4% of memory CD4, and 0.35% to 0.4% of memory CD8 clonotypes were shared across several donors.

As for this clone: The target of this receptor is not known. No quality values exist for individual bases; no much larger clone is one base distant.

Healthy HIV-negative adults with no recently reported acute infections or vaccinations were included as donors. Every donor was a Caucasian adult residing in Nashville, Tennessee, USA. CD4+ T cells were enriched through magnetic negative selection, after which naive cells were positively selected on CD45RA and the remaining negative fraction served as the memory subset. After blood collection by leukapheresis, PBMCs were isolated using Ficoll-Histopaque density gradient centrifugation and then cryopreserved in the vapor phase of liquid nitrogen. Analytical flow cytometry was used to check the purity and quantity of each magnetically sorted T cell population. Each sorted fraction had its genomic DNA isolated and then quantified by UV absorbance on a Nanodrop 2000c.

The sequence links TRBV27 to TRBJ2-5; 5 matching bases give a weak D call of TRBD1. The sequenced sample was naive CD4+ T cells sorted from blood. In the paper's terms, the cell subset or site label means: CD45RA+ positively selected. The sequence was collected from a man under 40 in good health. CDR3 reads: CASSLSGQGLETQYF. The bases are TGTGCCAGCAGTTTGTCAGGGCAGGGTTTGGAGACCCAGTACTTC.